This T cell receptor beta chain emerged from a study of blood T cell repertoires in COVID-19. For the study at large: The United States, Italy and Spain supplied acute and convalescent COVID-19 samples. T cells, B-cell-depleted T cells, or PBMCs provided the cDNA or gDNA that served as material.

Original analysis: Estimation of nucleated cell counts relied on the amplification of reference gene primers. Data came from immunoSEQ multiplex PCR; TCRdb stores just in-frame clones and leaves some out. D and trimming come from the DNA, and the V and J calls and clone size come from that table. The sample lists roughly 130,000 clones, about 83% seen once, with less than 9% in the top ten. CDR3 length: 14 residues. Trimming left V 7 bases short and J 5 bases short, with 17 bases between. Germline CDR1 is LNHDA and CDR2 is SQIVND (reference sequence). Enrolment of Seattle patients took place during active infection, and they were followed longitudinally.

The genes are TRBV19 and TRBJ1-1; a possible D gene is TRBD1 (6 bases). Sequenced: peripheral blood. The TCR originated in a man in his thirties or forties with COVID-19, enrolled during active disease. The CDR3 loop is CASTSTGMGTEAFF. The CDR3 DNA sequence: TGTGCCAGTACCTCAACAGGGATGGGGACTGAAGCTTTCTTT. The full variable domain, with the rest looked up from reference TRBV19 and TRBJ1-1, is DGGITQSPKYLFRKEGQNVTLSCEQNLNHDAMYWYRQDPGQGLRLIYYSQIVNDFQKGDIAEGYSVSREKKESFPLTVTSAQKNPTAFYLCASTSTGMGTEAFFGQGTRLTVV.